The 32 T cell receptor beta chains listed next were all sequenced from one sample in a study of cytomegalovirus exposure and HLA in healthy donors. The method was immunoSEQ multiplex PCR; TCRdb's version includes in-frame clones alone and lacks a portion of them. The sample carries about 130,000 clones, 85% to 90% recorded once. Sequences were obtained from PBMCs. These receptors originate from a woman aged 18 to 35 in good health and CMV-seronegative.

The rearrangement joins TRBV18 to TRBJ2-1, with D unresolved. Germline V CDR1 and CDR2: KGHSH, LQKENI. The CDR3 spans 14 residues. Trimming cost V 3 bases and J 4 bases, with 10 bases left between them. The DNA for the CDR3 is TGTGCCAGCTCACCGGTCGGAGAGTACAATGAGCAGTTCTTC. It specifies CASSPVGEYNEQFF.

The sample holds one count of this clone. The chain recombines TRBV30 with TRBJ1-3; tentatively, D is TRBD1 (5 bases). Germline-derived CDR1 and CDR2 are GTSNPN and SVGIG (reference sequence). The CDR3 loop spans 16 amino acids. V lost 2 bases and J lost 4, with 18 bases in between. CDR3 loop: CAWSSPQGLGGNTIYF. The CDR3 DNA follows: TGTGCCTGGAGTTCACCCCAGGGATTAGGGGGAAACACCATATATTTT.

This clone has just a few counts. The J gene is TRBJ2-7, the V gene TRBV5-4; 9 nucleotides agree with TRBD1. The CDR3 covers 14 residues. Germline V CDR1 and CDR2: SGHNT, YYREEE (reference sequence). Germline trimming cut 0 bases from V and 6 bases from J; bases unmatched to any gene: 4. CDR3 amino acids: CASSLAGTGSEQYF. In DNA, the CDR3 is TGTGCCAGCAGCTTGGCCGGGACAGGGAGCGAGCAGTACTTC. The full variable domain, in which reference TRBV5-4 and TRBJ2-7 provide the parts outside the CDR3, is ETGVTQSPTHLIKTRGQQVTLRCSSQSGHNTVSWYQQALGQGPQFIFQYYREEENGRGNFPPRFSGLQFPNYSSELNVNALELDDSALYLCASSLAGTGSEQYFGPGTRLTVT.

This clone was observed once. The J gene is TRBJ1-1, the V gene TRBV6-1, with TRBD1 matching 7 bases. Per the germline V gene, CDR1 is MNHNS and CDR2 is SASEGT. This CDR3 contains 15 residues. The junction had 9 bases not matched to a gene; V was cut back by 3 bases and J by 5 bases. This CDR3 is CASSDRGSPGTEAFF. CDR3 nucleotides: TGTGCCAGCAGTGACAGGGGGTCGCCTGGAACTGAAGCTTTCTTT.

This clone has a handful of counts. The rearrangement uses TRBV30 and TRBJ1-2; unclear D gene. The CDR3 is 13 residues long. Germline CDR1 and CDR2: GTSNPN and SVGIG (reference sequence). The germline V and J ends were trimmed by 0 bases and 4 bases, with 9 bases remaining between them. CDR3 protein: CAWSVMTGYGYTF. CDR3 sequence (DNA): TGTGCCTGGAGTGTCATGACGGGCTATGGCTACACCTTC.

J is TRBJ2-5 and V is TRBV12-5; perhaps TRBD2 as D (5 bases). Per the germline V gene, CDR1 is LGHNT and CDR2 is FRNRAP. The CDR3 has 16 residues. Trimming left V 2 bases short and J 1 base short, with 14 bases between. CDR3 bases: TGTGCTAGTGGTTTGCAGCCTTTAGCGAGCCAAGAGACCCAGTACTTC. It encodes CASGLQPLASQETQYF.

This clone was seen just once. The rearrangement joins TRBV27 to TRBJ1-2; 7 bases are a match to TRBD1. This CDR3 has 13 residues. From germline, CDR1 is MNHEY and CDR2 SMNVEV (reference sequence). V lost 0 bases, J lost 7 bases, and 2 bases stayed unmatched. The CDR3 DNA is TGTGCCAGCAGTTTATCAGGGGGCAGTGGCTACACCTTC. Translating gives CASSLSGGSGYTF.

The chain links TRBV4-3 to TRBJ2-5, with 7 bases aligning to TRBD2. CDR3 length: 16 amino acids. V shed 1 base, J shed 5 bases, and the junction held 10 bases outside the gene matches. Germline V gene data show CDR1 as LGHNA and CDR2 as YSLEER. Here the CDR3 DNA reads TGCGCCAGCAGCCAAGGGCGGGGCGGGAGTACTGAGACCCAGTACTTC. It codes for CASSQGRGGSTETQYF.

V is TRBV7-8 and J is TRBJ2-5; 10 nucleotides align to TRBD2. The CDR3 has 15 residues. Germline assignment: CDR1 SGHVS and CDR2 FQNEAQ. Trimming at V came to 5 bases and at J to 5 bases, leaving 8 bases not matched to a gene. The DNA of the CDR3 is TGTGCCAGCAGCCTCAGCGGGGGGGCCTATGAGACCCAGTACTTC. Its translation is CASSLSGGAYETQYF.

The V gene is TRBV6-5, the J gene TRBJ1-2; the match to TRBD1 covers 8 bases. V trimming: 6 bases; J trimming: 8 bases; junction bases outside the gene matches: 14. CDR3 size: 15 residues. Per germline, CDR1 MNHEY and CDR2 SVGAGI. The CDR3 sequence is CASSLNYRGSEGYTF. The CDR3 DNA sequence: TGTGCCAGCAGCCTAAATTACAGGGGGTCGGAAGGCTACACCTTC.

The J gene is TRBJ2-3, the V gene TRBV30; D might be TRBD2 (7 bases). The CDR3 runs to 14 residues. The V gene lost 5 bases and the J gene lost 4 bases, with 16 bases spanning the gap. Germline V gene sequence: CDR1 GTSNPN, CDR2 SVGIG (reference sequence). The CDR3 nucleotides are TGTGCCTGGTCTCGGGGGGCGGTAGCAGATACGCAGTATTTT. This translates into CAWSRGAVADTQYF.

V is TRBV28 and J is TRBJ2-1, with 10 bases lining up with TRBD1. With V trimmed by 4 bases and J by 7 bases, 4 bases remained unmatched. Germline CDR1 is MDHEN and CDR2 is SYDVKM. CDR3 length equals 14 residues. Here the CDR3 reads CASSSGTGDNEQFF. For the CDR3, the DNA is TGTGCCAGCAGTTCCGGGACAGGGGATAATGAGCAGTTCTTC.

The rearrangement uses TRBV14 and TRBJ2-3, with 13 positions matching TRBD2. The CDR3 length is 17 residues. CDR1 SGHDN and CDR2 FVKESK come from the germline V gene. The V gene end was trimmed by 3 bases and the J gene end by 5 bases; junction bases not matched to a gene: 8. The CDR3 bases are TGTGCCAGCAGCCAGACTAGCGGGAGGCCCGGGGGAGATACGCAGTATTTT. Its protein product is CASSQTSGRPGGDTQYF.

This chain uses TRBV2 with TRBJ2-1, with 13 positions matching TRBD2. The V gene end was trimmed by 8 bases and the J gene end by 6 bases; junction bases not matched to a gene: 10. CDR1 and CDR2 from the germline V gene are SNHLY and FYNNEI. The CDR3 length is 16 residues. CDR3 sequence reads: CASGPGLAGPPNEQFF. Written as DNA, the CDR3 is TGTGCCAGCGGACCGGGACTAGCGGGGCCCCCCAATGAGCAGTTCTTC.

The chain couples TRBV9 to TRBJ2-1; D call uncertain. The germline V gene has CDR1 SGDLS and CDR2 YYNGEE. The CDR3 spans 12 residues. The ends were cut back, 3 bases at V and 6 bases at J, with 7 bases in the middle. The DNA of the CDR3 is TGTGCCAGCAGCGCTATGGTCAATGAGCAGTTCTTC. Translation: CASSAMVNEQFF.

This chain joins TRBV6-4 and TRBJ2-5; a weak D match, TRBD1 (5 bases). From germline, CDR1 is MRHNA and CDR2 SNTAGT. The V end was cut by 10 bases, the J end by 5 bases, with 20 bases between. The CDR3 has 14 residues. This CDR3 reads CATSQWAGSETQYF. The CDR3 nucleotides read TGTGCCACCTCTCAGTGGGCAGGGTCGGAGACCCAGTACTTC.

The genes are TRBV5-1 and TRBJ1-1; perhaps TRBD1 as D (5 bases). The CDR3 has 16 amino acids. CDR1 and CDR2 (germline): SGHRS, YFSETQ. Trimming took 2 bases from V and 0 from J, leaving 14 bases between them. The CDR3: CASSFTGYFLNTEAFF. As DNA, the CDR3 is TGCGCCAGCAGCTTTACAGGTTACTTCTTGAACACTGAAGCTTTCTTT.

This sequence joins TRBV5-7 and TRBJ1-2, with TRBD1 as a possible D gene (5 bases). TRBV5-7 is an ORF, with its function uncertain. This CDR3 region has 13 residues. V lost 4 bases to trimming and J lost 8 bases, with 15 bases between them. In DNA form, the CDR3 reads TGTGCCAGCAGCGCGGAGGGGAAGGGGGGCTACACCTTC. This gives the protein CASSAEGKGGYTF.

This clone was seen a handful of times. Written as DNA, the CDR3 is TGTGCCAGCAGTTTAGCGTCTAGCGGGACTTACGAGCAGTACTTC. This codes for CASSLASSGTYEQYF. The chain links TRBV28 to TRBJ2-7; 9 positions match TRBD2. Trimming at V came to 2 bases and at J to 4 bases, leaving 6 bases not matched to a gene. CDR1 and CDR2 (germline): MDHEN, SYDVKM. This CDR3 spans 15 amino acids.

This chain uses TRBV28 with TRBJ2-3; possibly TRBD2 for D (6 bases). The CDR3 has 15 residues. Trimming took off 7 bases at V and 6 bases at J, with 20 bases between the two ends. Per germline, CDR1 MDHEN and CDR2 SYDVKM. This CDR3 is CASNPTGLWGDTQYF. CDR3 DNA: TGTGCCAGCAACCCGACGGGACTGTGGGGTGATACGCAGTATTTT.

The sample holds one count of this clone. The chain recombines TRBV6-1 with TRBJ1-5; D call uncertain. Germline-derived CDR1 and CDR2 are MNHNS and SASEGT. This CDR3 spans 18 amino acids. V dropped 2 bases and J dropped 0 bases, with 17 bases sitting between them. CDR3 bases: TGTGCCAGCAGTGAATCCGCCCACCAGGAACCTAGCAATCAGCCCCAGCATTTT. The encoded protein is CASSESAHQEPSNQPQHF.

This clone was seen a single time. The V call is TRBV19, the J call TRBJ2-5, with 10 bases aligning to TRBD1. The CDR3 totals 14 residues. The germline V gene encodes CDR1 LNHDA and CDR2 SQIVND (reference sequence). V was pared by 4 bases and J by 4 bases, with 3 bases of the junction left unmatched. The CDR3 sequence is CASSRQGASETQYF. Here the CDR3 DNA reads TGTGCCAGTAGTAGACAGGGGGCTTCAGAGACCCAGTACTTC.

CDR3 nucleotides: TGTGCCAGCAGCGAACTAGCGGGAGGGGATACGCAGTATTTT. Encoded protein: CASSELAGGDTQYF. This rearrangement joins TRBV9 to TRBJ2-3; TRBD2 matches 13 bases. Unmatched junction bases numbered 1, after V lost 3 bases and J lost 6 bases. This CDR3 is 14 amino acids long. Per the germline V gene, CDR1 is SGDLS and CDR2 is YYNGEE.

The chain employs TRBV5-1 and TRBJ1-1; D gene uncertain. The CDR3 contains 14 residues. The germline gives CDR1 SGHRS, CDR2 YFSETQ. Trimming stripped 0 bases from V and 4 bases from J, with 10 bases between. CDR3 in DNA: TGCGCCAGCAGCTTGGAGTTCCGGGGCACTGAAGCTTTCTTT. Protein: CASSLEFRGTEAFF.

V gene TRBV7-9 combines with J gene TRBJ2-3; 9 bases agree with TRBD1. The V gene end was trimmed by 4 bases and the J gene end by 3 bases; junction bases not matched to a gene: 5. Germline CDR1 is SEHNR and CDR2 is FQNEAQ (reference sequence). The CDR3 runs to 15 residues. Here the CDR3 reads CASSSWTGDTDTQYF. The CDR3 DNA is TGTGCCAGCAGCTCCTGGACAGGGGATACAGATACGCAGTATTTT.

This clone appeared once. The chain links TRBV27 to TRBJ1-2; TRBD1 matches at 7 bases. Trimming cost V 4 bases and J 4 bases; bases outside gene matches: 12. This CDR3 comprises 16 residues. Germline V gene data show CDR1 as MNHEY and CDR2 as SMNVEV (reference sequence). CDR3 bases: TGTGCCAGCAGTTCCCTCGGGGGACAGAACTTCTATGGCTACACCTTC. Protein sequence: CASSSLGGQNFYGYTF.

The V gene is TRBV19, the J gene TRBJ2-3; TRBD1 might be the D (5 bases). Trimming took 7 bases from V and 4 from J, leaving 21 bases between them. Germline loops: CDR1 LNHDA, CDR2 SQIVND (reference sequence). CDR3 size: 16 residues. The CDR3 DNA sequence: TGTGCCAGTACTTGGGGCCCGGCCCAGTGGGCAGATACGCAGTATTTT. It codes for CASTWGPAQWADTQYF.

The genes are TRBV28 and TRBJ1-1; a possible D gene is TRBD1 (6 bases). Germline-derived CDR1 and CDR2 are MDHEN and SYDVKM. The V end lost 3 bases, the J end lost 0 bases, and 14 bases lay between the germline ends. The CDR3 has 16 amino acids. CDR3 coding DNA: TGTGCCAGCAGTTTTAAAAGGGGGACGGTGAACACTGAAGCTTTCTTT. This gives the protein CASSFKRGTVNTEAFF.

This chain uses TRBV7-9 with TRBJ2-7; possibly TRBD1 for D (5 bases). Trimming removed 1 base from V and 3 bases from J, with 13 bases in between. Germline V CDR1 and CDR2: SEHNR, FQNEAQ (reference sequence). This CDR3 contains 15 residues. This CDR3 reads CASSLEGQGRYEQYV. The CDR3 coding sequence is TGTGCCAGCAGCTTAGAGGGGCAGGGCCGCTACGAGCAGTACGTC.

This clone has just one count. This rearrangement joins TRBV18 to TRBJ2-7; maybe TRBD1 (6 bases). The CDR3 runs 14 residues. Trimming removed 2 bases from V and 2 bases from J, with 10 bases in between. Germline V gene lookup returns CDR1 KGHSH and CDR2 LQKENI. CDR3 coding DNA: TGTGCCAGCTCACCATTGCAGGGGACCTACGAGCAGTACGTC. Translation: CASSPLQGTYEQYV.

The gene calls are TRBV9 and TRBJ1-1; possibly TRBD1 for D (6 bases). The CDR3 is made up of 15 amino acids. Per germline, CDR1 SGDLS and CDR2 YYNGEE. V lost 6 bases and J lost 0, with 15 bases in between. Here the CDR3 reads CASNLGAAMNTEAFF. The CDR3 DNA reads TGTGCCAGCAACCTGGGGGCAGCAATGAACACTGAAGCTTTCTTT.

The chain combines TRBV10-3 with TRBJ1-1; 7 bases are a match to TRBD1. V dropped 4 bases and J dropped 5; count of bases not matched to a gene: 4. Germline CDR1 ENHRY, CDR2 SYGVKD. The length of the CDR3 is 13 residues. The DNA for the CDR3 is TGTGCCATCAGTGGGGACAGCTGGACTGAAGCTTTCTTT. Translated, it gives CAISGDSWTEAFF.